The TCR beta chain described here comes from a study of OX40 agonist ivuxolimab in advanced cancers. Whole-study context: A history of anti-PD-1, anti-PD-L1 or anti-CTLA-4 therapy was acceptable, and more than 30% had some. Three partial responders included one hepatocellular carcinoma patient and two cutaneous melanoma patients.

As to this clone: What it binds is not known.

The CDR3 loop spans 16 amino acids. Germline CDR1 is LNHNV and CDR2 is YYDKDF (reference sequence). Trimming cost V 5 bases and J 0 bases, with 14 bases left between them. Findings of the study overall: Clonal expansion by week 6 occurred in CD4+ and CD8+ blood T cells (at 0.1 to 3.0 mg/kg). Several nonresponders also turned out to have low normalized T-cell clonal expansion.

Assay: immunoSEQ multiplex PCR; the TCRdb copy retains only in-frame clones and omits some. Of fewer than 40,000 clones listed, 80% to 85% are singletons. Sequencing was performed on CD4+ or CD8+ T cells sorted from blood, taken in a trial of the OX40 agonist ivuxolimab. This TCR came from an adult with an advanced solid tumor such as melanoma, head and neck, liver or kidney cancer. The chain carries TRBV15 and TRBJ2-1; TRBD1 might be the D (5 bases). The CDR3 sequence is CATSSPARASYNEQFF. As DNA, the CDR3 is TGTGCCACCAGCTCACCCGCCAGGGCCTCCTACAATGAGCAGTTCTTC.